Listed below are T cell receptor beta chains from one sample, sequenced in a study of T cell responses to AZD1222 COVID-19 vaccine. Sequencing used immunoSEQ multiplex PCR; TCRdb keeps in-frame clones, though not all of them. The sample holds 80,000 or so clones, 70% to 90% seen once. The starting material was peripheral blood, obtained on day 0 of AZD1222 vaccination. Receptors originate from an adult in good health. Each CDR3 is given with its conserved first and last residue. The D gene is left open where the match is weak. Only part of the rows carry a size: once, few, many, or a class if the clone is expanded.

clone_size j_call d_call cdr3_length v_call cdr3_nt cdr3_aa
- TRBJ2-1 - 17 TRBV21-1 TGTGCCAGCAGCAAAGAGACTAGCGGGGAGATCTACAATGAGCAGTTCTTC CASSKETSGEIYNEQFF
- TRBJ1-2 - 12 TRBV9 TGTGCCAGCAGCCCACTGGAGTATGGCTACACCTTC CASSPLEYGYTF
- TRBJ1-1 - 16 TRBV6-1 TGTGCCAGCAGTGAAGCCGGGATGTGGGGTTGGACTGAAGCTTTCTTT CASSEAGMWGWTEAFF
- TRBJ2-1 - 15 TRBV24-1 TGTGCCACCAGTGATCCGGGGCTAGCGAACAATGAGCAGTTCTTC CATSDPGLANNEQFF
- TRBJ1-1 - 12 TRBV29-1 TGCAGCGTTGCCAGGGACTACACTGAAGCTTTCTTT CSVARDYTEAFF
once TRBJ1-1 - 13 TRBV7-7 TGTGCTAGCAGCTTAGACAGTGGCACTGAAGCTTTCTTT CASSLDSGTEAFF
once TRBJ2-6 - 16 TRBV7-2 TGTGCCAGCAGCTTCCAGGGGAGGTCTGGGGCCAACGTCCTGACTTTC CASSFQGRSGANVLTF
- TRBJ2-7 - 14 TRBV6-6 TGTGCCAGCAGTTACCCGTCGGGCTCCTACGAGCAGTACTTC CASSYPSGSYEQYF
- TRBJ2-7 - 12 TRBV12-3/TRBV12-4 TGTGCCAGCAGCTCAGGGCCCGGCGAGCAGTACTTC CASSSGPGEQYF
many TRBJ1-1 - 13 TRBV9 TGTGCCAGCAGCGTAGATCCCGGGTCTGGAGCTTTCTTT CASSVDPGSGAFF
many TRBJ1-6 - 12 TRBV2 TGTGCCAGCAGTGAGGCTAATTCACCCCTCCACTTT CASSEANSPLHF
- TRBJ1-6 - 13 TRBV2 TGTGCCAGCCCGACGGGAGGCGATTCACCCCTCCACTTT CASPTGGDSPLHF
few TRBJ2-1 - 14 TRBV10-3 TGTGCCATCAGTGAGGCTAACACCCTCGATGAGCAGTTCTTC CAISEANTLDEQFF
- TRBJ2-7 TRBD2 19 TRBV27 TGTGCCAGCAGTTTATCGATTGCCGGGAGGGCCTTACGAGGCTACGAGCAGTACTTC CASSLSIAGRALRGYEQYF
few TRBJ2-2 TRBD1 14 TRBV6-4 TGTGCCAGCAAAACAGGGGGAGACACCGGGGAGCTGTTTTTT CASKTGGDTGELFF
- TRBJ2-1 - 14 TRBV7-6 TGTGCCAGCAGCTTTGGCGGGAACTACAATGAGCAGTTCTTC CASSFGGNYNEQFF